This entry concerns a single T cell receptor beta chain. This sample includes further DNA sequences coding for the same CDR3. The assay was immunoSEQ multiplex PCR, and TCRdb's table has in-frame clones only and misses some. Seen here are 70,000 to 95,000 clones, 60% to 70% observed once, and the top ten hold about 51%. This specimen belongs to a study of shared clonotypes between healthy human individuals. Trimming shortened V by 1 base and J by 1 base, and 7 bases separated the two germline ends. The CDR3 consists of 14 residues. Germline V gene lookup returns CDR1 LNHNV and CDR2 YYDKDF (reference sequence).

Material: memory CD8+ T cells sorted from blood. Subset meaning: CD45RO+ cells pooled with CCR7-negative TemRA cells. This chain uses TRBV15 with TRBJ1-1; no clear D. The origin of this receptor is a man aged 25 to 40 in good health. This chain's CDR3 is CATSRGGWNTEAFF. CDR3 in DNA: TGTGCCACCAGCAGAGGCGGGTGGAACACTGAAGCTTTCTTT.